One sample yielded the 28 T cell receptor beta chains listed below, sequenced in a study of persistence of HIV-infected CD4 T cells. The antigens these receptors bind are not known. The libraries were made with immunoSEQ version 4 in survey mode. Assay used: immunoSEQ multiplex PCR; TCRdb lists only in-frame clones, some missing. Of around 13,000 clones listed, roughly 70% are singletons. Lysates of CMV-infected fibroblasts at 8 to 10 ug/mL stimulated these cells. Sorting of responding CD4+ T cells relied on upregulated CD40 ligand together with CD69. Source: CD4+ T cells sorted from PBMCs after roughly 19-hour stimulation, taken from a patient who received antiretroviral therapy. The receptors come from an adult man with HIV who was CMV-seropositive.

The chain links TRBV5-4 to TRBJ2-4, with 7 positions matching TRBD1. Looked up from germline, CDR1 is SGHNT and CDR2 is YYREEE (reference sequence). The CDR3 length is 16 residues. J lost 1 base, V lost 1 base, and 5 bases had no gene match. The CDR3 nucleotides read TGTGCCAGCAGCTTGAGGGGGCGTCTGGCCAAAAACATTCAGTACTTC. This translates into CASSLRGRLAKNIQYF.

The V gene is TRBV7-6, the J gene TRBJ2-1; a weak D match, TRBD2 (5 bases). The V end was cut by 5 bases, the J end by 0 bases, with 11 bases between. The CDR3 contains 15 residues. Germline V gives CDR1 SGHVS, CDR2 FNYEAQ. Here the CDR3 reads CASSRVRGSYNEQFF. For the CDR3, the DNA is TGTGCCAGCAGCCGAGTTCGGGGCTCCTACAATGAGCAGTTCTTC.

V is TRBV9 and J is TRBJ2-3; the D gene is possibly TRBD1 (6 bases). CDR3 length equals 17 residues. The germline gives CDR1 SGDLS, CDR2 YYNGEE. Trimming took off 1 base at V and 8 bases at J, with 23 bases between the two ends. CDR3 loop: CASSVRAGASPHVTQYF. As DNA, the CDR3 is TGTGCCAGCAGCGTACGCGCAGGGGCTAGCCCCCATGTTACGCAGTATTTT.

This chain connects TRBV30 to TRBJ1-2; D gene uncertain. Germline-derived CDR1 and CDR2 are GTSNPN and SVGIG (reference sequence). Between the trimmed V and J ends, which lost 0 bases and 4 bases, there was a span of 12 bases. CDR3 length: 14 residues. The CDR3 nucleotides are TGTGCCTGGAGTGTACCAAAGGTAGTCTATGGCTACACCTTC. Protein sequence: CAWSVPKVVYGYTF.

The rearrangement joins TRBV5-1 to TRBJ1-1; D gene unclear. Germline CDR1 reads SGHRS; CDR2 reads YFSETQ. The ends were cut back, 0 bases at V and 3 bases at J, with 18 bases in the middle. The length of the CDR3 is 17 residues. The CDR3 here is CASSLDSGSPVDTEAFF. The CDR3 DNA reads TGCGCCAGCAGCTTGGACTCGGGGTCTCCCGTGGACACTGAAGCTTTCTTT.

The chain links TRBV10-3 to TRBJ2-3; no clear D. Trimming left V 4 bases short and J 2 bases short, with 7 bases between. The CDR3 runs 13 residues. The germline CDR1 and CDR2 sequences are ENHRY and SYGVKD. The CDR3 DNA reads as TGTGCCATCAGTGGGAACCCCACAGATACGCAGTATTTT. This encodes CAISGNPTDTQYF.

The chain is built from TRBV25-1 and TRBJ1-1, with D perhaps matching TRBD1 (6 bases). The CDR3 extends over 11 amino acids. Germline values: CDR1 MGHDK, CDR2 SYGVNS. V dropped 4 bases and J dropped 11 bases, with 11 bases sitting between them. CDR3 sequence: CASSVRGDAFF. CDR3 coding DNA: TGTGCCAGCAGTGTCAGGGGCGACGCTTTCTTT.

J is TRBJ2-7 and V is TRBV6-4, with D possibly matching TRBD1 (5 bases). CDR1 is MRHNA, CDR2 SNTAGT, per germline. V was cut by 1 base and J by 3 bases, with 22 bases left in between. This CDR3 comprises 18 residues. The CDR3 DNA follows: TGTGCCAGCAGTGACTTAAGCTTCGACAGCCTTGAACTCTACGAGCAGTACTTC. Amino acid sequence: CASSDLSFDSLELYEQYF.

Here the CDR3 DNA reads TGTGCCAGCAGTTTACAGCAGGGGGGAGCCTACGAGCAGTACTTC. Encoded protein: CASSLQQGGAYEQYF. This chain connects TRBV27 to TRBJ2-7; a possible D gene is TRBD1 (7 bases). V lost 2 bases and J lost 2, with 13 bases in between. The CDR3 contains 15 residues. Germline V lookup: CDR1 MNHEY, CDR2 SMNVEV (reference sequence).

The J gene is TRBJ1-2, the V gene TRBV30, with D maybe TRBD1 (5 bases). CDR1 is GTSNPN and CDR2 is SVGIG in the germline V gene (reference sequence). CDR3 length: 12 residues. Here the CDR3 DNA reads TGTATGGTGCGGGGGGAAAACGATGGCTACACCTTC. Protein: CMVRGENDGYTF.

DNA for the CDR3: TGTGCCAGCAGTTTATCCAGGGACAATGAGCAGTTCTTC. Its translation is CASSLSRDNEQFF. This chain connects TRBV28 to TRBJ2-1, with D perhaps matching TRBD1 (5 bases). Per germline, CDR1 MDHEN and CDR2 SYDVKM. CDR3 size: 13 residues. The V and J ends lost 1 base and 5 bases respectively, with 6 bases between them.

This chain joins TRBV7-7 and TRBJ2-2, with D tentatively TRBD1 (6 bases). Germline lookup yields CDR1 SSHAT and CDR2 FNYEAQ (reference sequence). Trimming took off 3 bases at V and 0 bases at J, with 8 bases between the two ends. The CDR3 runs to 15 residues. CDR3 sequence reads: CASSFGTPNTGELFF. CDR3 DNA sequence: TGTGCCAGCAGCTTCGGGACACCGAACACCGGGGAGCTGTTTTTT.

In its sample, this clone was seen a few times. This chain connects TRBV4-2 to TRBJ1-1; D not resolved. Looked up from germline, CDR1 is LGHNA and CDR2 is YNFKEQ. Trimming stripped 0 bases from V and 1 base from J, with 12 bases between. The CDR3 runs 16 residues. The CDR3 is CASSQDSPAPNTEAFF. The CDR3 bases are TGTGCCAGCAGCCAAGATTCGCCAGCCCCGAACACTGAAGCTTTCTTT.

The chain combines TRBV6-5 with TRBJ2-2; 9 nucleotides agree with TRBD1. Germline CDR1 reads MNHEY; CDR2 reads SVGAGI. After removal of 7 bases from V and 4 bases from J, the junction contained 4 bases not matched to a gene. This CDR3 spans 14 amino acids. The chain's CDR3 is CASTWDRATGELFF. Written as DNA, the CDR3 is TGTGCCAGCACTTGGGACAGGGCCACCGGGGAGCTGTTTTTT.

The chain combines TRBV7-9 with TRBJ2-1, with 12 nucleotides matching TRBD1. This CDR3 has 16 residues. V lost 2 bases to trimming and J lost 9 bases; unmatched junction nucleotides: 8. Germline CDR1 reads SEHNR; CDR2 reads FQNEAQ (reference sequence). This CDR3 is CASSLHRGTGGTEQFF. The CDR3, as DNA: TGTGCCAGCAGCTTACATCGGGGGACAGGGGGCACTGAGCAGTTCTTC.

V and J are TRBV7-6 and TRBJ1-1; D perhaps matches TRBD1 (5 bases). Germline assignment: CDR1 SGHVS and CDR2 FNYEAQ. The germline V and J ends were trimmed by 7 bases and 2 bases, with 23 bases remaining between them. CDR3 length: 17 amino acids. CDR3 nucleotide sequence: TGTGCCAGCACCCTTATGCCGGGGGGGGATGCTAACACTGAAGCTTTCTTT. Amino acids: CASTLMPGGDANTEAFF.

The chain combines TRBV7-2 with TRBJ2-1, with D maybe TRBD2 (6 bases). The CDR3 extends over 13 amino acids. CDR1 and CDR2 from the germline V gene are SGHTA and FQGNSA. V was shortened by 3 bases and J by 9 bases, with 12 bases between the two germline ends. CDR3 coding DNA: TGTGCCAGCAGCTTTGGGGAGCGGGTTGAGCAGTTCTTC. Translation gives CASSFGERVEQFF.

The rearrangement joins TRBV5-1 to TRBJ2-1; 10 nucleotides line up with TRBD1. Germline trimming cut 1 base from V and 7 bases from J; bases unmatched to any gene: 8. Germline V gene lookup returns CDR1 SGHRS and CDR2 YFSETQ. The length of the CDR3 is 16 residues. The CDR3 nucleotides are TGCGCCAGCAGCTTGACCGGTGGACAGGGGGGAAATGAGCAGTTCTTC. Its protein is CASSLTGGQGGNEQFF.

This clone came up once. This chain joins TRBV3-1 (or the pseudogene TRBV3-2) and TRBJ2-7; 9 bases fit TRBD1. The V segment lost 2 bases and the J segment 7 bases; nucleotides outside the gene matches: 9. The CDR3 contains 15 residues. Germline V gives CDR1 LGHDT, CDR2 YNNKEL (reference sequence). Here the CDR3 reads CASSQSTDRGGEQYF. CDR3 coding DNA: TGTGCCAGCAGCCAAAGTACGGACAGGGGAGGAGAGCAGTACTTC.

The chain has TRBV6-6 and TRBJ2-7; 9 bases fit TRBD2. V shed 4 bases and J 3 bases; nucleotides not matched to a gene: 4. The germline CDR1 and CDR2 sequences are MNHNY and SVGAGI (reference sequence). The CDR3 runs 14 residues. CDR3 amino acids: CASSSSGDIYEQYF. CDR3 coding DNA: TGTGCCAGCAGTTCTAGCGGGGATATCTACGAGCAGTACTTC.

The chain uses TRBV5-5 and TRBJ1-5; 9 bases agree with TRBD1. The CDR3 is 17 amino acids. Germline V gives CDR1 SGHKS, CDR2 YYEKEE (reference sequence). J gave up 6 bases and V 3 bases, and 13 bases lay outside the gene matches. The CDR3 sequence is CASSSDPTGGTGQPQHF. The CDR3 DNA follows: TGTGCCAGCAGCTCGGACCCGACAGGGGGGACCGGTCAGCCCCAGCATTTT. Based on the CDR3 plus reference TRBV5-5 and TRBJ1-5, the full variable domain is DAGVTQSPTHLIKTRGQQVTLRCSPISGHKSVSWYQQVLGQGPQFIFQYYEKEERGRGNFPDRFSARQFPNYSSELNVNALLLGDSALYLCASSSDPTGGTGQPQHFGDGTRLSIL.

In this sample, this clone turned up a few times. This chain links TRBV18 with TRBJ1-2, with D perhaps TRBD1 (6 bases). The germline CDR1 and CDR2 sequences are KGHSH and LQKENI. Trimming took off 3 bases at V and 6 bases at J, with 14 bases between the two ends. This CDR3 has 14 residues. This CDR3 reads CASSPGDGGNGYTF. The CDR3 bases are TGTGCCAGCTCACCCGGAGACGGGGGCAATGGCTACACCTTC.

The genes are TRBV5-1 and TRBJ2-3; TRBD2 aligns across 12 bases. Trimming at V came to 4 bases and at J to 0 bases, leaving 3 bases not matched to a gene. CDR1 is SGHRS and CDR2 is YFSETQ in the germline V gene. The CDR3 loop spans 16 amino acids. The CDR3 sequence is CASSQGLAGSTDTQYF. The CDR3 DNA follows: TGCGCCAGCAGCCAAGGACTAGCGGGGAGCACAGATACGCAGTATTTT.

The chain carries TRBV9 and TRBJ1-2; 8 nucleotides match TRBD1. J gave up 8 bases and V 4 bases, and 10 bases lay outside the gene matches. Germline CDR1 reads SGDLS; CDR2 reads YYNGEE. The CDR3 is 14 residues long. This chain's CDR3 is CASSSPGGAVGYTF. The CDR3 region has the DNA TGTGCCAGCAGCTCCCCAGGGGGCGCGGTGGGCTACACCTTC.

This rearrangement joins TRBV6-6 to TRBJ2-2; 11 bases agree with TRBD2. This CDR3 is built from 17 residues. In germline, CDR1 is MNHNY, CDR2 SVGAGI (reference sequence). The V and J ends lost 5 bases and 0 bases, in that order; junction bases with no gene match: 5. The CDR3 nucleotides read TGTGCCAGCAGTCTTCGACTAGCGGGGCCGAACACCGGGGAGCTGTTTTTT. As protein: CASSLRLAGPNTGELFF.

The J gene is TRBJ2-2, the V gene TRBV3-1 (or the pseudogene TRBV3-2); D is uncertain. Trimming shortened V by 7 bases and J by 1 base, and 10 bases separated the two germline ends. CDR1 and CDR2 (germline): LGHDT, YNNKEL (reference sequence). This CDR3 spans 14 amino acids. The CDR3: CASNVKKNTGELFF. The CDR3 DNA sequence: TGTGCCAGCAATGTGAAAAAGAACACCGGGGAGCTGTTTTTT.

The chain couples TRBV7-9 to TRBJ1-1, with D unresolved. Between the trimmed V and J ends, which lost 3 bases and 3 bases, there was a span of 11 bases. CDR3 length equals 14 residues. The germline CDR1 and CDR2 sequences are SEHNR and FQNEAQ (reference sequence). Here the CDR3 DNA reads TGTGCCAGCAGCTTCCGGCGGGTCGACACTGAAGCTTTCTTT. As protein: CASSFRRVDTEAFF. Together with reference TRBV7-9 and TRBJ1-1, the CDR3 gives the full variable domain: DTGVSQNPRHKITKRGQNVTFRCDPISEHNRLYWYRQTLGQGPEFLTYFQNEAQLEKSRLLSDRFSAERPKGSFSTLEIQRTEQGDSAMYLCASSFRRVDTEAFFGQGTRLTVV.

The chain recombines TRBV9 with TRBJ2-2; D remains ambiguous. CDR1 and CDR2 (germline): SGDLS, YYNGEE. With 4 bases removed from V and 2 bases from J, the gap between germline ends came to 15 bases. The CDR3 loop spans 16 amino acids. The CDR3: CASSPRNGPNTGELFF. Here the CDR3 DNA reads TGTGCCAGCAGCCCACGCAATGGCCCCAACACCGGGGAGCTGTTTTTT.